Listed here are 12 T cell receptor beta chains from one sample, sequenced in a study of blood T cell repertoires in COVID-19. Sequencing used immunoSEQ multiplex PCR; TCRdb keeps in-frame clones, though not all of them. The data contain about 140,000 clones, over 60% of them seen just once; the ten biggest clones take up 2.5% to 3%. Source material: PBMCs or T cells enriched from blood (not recorded which). These receptors all come from a woman in her 50s who had recovered from COVID-19.

The J gene is TRBJ2-2, the V gene TRBV6-4; D is perhaps TRBD1 (5 bases). CDR1 and CDR2 from the germline V gene are MRHNA and SNTAGT. There are 14 residues in the CDR3. The V end was cut by 5 bases, the J end by 6 bases, with 13 bases between. The CDR3 loop is CASSLRDTSGELFF. The CDR3 DNA is TGTGCCAGCAGTCTCAGGGATACGTCCGGGGAGCTGTTTTTT.

The rearrangement uses TRBV30 and TRBJ2-1; TRBD2 aligns across 11 bases. Germline-derived CDR1 and CDR2 are GTSNPN and SVGIG (reference sequence). Trimming took 8 bases from V and 5 from J; bases not matched to a gene: 11. The CDR3 consists of 15 residues. For the CDR3, the DNA is TGTGCCCTCGTGGAGACGACTAGCGGGAACAATGAGCAGTTCTTC. This encodes CALVETTSGNNEQFF.

The chain recombines TRBV27 with TRBJ1-1; TRBD1 is a possible D gene (6 bases). V was cut by 4 bases and J by 4 bases, with 16 bases left in between. The CDR3 runs 15 residues. Germline loops: CDR1 MNHEY, CDR2 SMNVEV (reference sequence). The CDR3: CASSSIDRLLTEAFF. The CDR3 region has the DNA TGTGCCAGCAGTTCGATCGACAGGCTTCTCACTGAAGCTTTCTTT.

This clone was counted once. The chain employs TRBV6-4 and TRBJ1-1; 9 bases agree with TRBD1. The CDR3 contains 13 residues. V lost 6 bases and J lost 4; bases outside the gene matches: 3. CDR1 is MRHNA, CDR2 SNTAGT, per germline. The CDR3 nucleotides are TGTGCCAGCAGGCCGGACAGGGGCACTGAAGCTTTCTTT. Translation: CASRPDRGTEAFF.

This clone was detected only once. As DNA, the CDR3 is TGTGCCAGCCGGACGGTCGGAGGGACCCAGTACTTC. Its protein product is CASRTVGGTQYF. The chain links TRBV6-5 to TRBJ2-5, with D perhaps matching TRBD2 (5 bases). From germline, CDR1 is MNHEY and CDR2 SVGAGI. Trimming removed 8 bases from V and 7 bases from J, with 14 bases in between. The CDR3 spans 12 residues.

Written as DNA, the CDR3 is TGTGCCAGTAGTATAGATCCTAGCGGGGGGATCACAGATACGCAGTATTTT. Encoded protein: CASSIDPSGGITDTQYF. V usage is TRBV19 and J usage is TRBJ2-3, with 11 bases matching TRBD2. Trimming cost V 0 bases and J 2 bases; bases outside gene matches: 4. CDR1 and CDR2 from the germline V gene are LNHDA and SQIVND (reference sequence). The CDR3 has 17 residues.

This clone has just a few counts. The CDR3 DNA follows: TGTGCCATCAGTGAGGCGACGGGGACAGGGGGCAACGAGCAGTACTTC. Its protein product is CAISEATGTGGNEQYF. The V and J genes are TRBV10-3 and TRBJ2-7; 12 bases match TRBD1. CDR3 size: 16 residues. Trimming cost V 2 bases and J 5 bases; bases outside gene matches: 7. The germline gives CDR1 ENHRY, CDR2 SYGVKD.

V gene TRBV28 combines with J gene TRBJ1-3; D unclear. Germline-derived CDR1 and CDR2 are MDHEN and SYDVKM. V lost 7 bases, J lost 4 bases, and 14 bases lay in between. The CDR3 covers 14 residues. The CDR3 DNA is TGTGCCAGCACCCTAGACCGGCCAGGAAACACCATATATTTT. It yields the protein CASTLDRPGNTIYF.

V gene TRBV28 combines with J gene TRBJ2-7; possibly TRBD2 for D (6 bases). In germline, CDR1 is MDHEN, CDR2 SYDVKM. The CDR3 length is 13 residues. Trimming shortened V by 5 bases and J by 2 bases, and 10 bases separated the two germline ends. This CDR3 is CASSAPGAYEQYF. The CDR3 DNA reads as TGTGCCAGCAGTGCCCCGGGAGCCTACGAGCAGTACTTC.

This sequence joins TRBV7-9 and TRBJ1-5; D call uncertain. The ends were cut back, 1 base at V and 9 bases at J, with 10 bases in the middle. Germline V gene sequence: CDR1 SEHNR, CDR2 FQNEAQ (reference sequence). The CDR3 spans 13 residues. CDR3 in amino acids: CASSLVAGWPQHF. The CDR3 nucleotides read TGTGCCAGCAGCTTAGTGGCAGGATGGCCCCAGCATTTT.

The chain is built from TRBV3-1 (or the pseudogene TRBV3-2) and TRBJ1-2; D possibly corresponds to TRBD1 (6 bases). Germline values: CDR1 LGHDT, CDR2 YNNKEL (reference sequence). The CDR3 is 16 amino acids. V lost 4 bases and J lost 3, with 18 bases in between. The CDR3 sequence is CASSPRFGGLDYGYTF. The CDR3 bases are TGTGCCAGCAGCCCGAGGTTCGGGGGGCTCGACTATGGCTACACCTTC.

The gene calls are TRBV6-5 and TRBJ2-2; TRBD1 might be the D (5 bases). The V end was cut by 10 bases, the J end by 1 base, with 13 bases between. Germline assignment: CDR1 MNHEY and CDR2 SVGAGI. The CDR3 loop spans 14 amino acids. CDR3 sequence: CATKLQGNTGELFF. The CDR3 DNA reads TGTGCCACCAAACTCCAGGGGAACACCGGGGAGCTGTTTTTT.